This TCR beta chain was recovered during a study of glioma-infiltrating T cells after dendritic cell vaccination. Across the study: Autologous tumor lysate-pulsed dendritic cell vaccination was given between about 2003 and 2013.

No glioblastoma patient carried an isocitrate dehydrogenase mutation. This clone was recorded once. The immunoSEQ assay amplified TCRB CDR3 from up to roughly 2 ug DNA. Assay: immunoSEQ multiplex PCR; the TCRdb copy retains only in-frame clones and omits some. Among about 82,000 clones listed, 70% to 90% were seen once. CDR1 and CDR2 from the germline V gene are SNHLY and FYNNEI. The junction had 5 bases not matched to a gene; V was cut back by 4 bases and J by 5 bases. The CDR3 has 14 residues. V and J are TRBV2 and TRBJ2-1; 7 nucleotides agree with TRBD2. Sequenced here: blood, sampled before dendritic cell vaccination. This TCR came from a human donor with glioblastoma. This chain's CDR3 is CASSGTSRDNEQFF. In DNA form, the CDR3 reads TGTGCCAGCAGTGGGACTAGTCGGGACAATGAGCAGTTCTTC.